This T cell receptor (beta chain) appears in the sequencing data of a study of T-cell memory formation after mild COVID-19. The CDR3 has 12 residues. CDR1 is SQVTM, CDR2 ANQGSEA, per germline. V lost 6 bases, J lost 5 bases, and 13 bases lay in between. TCRdb reprocessed the 5' RACE reads via MiXCR and lists one record per CDR3 protein. Of roughly 400,000 distinct CDR3 sequences listed, less than 25% are singletons. This rearrangement joins TRBV29-1 to TRBJ1-1; D unresolved. Sequenced sample: PBMCs or a T cell subset sorted from them (not recorded which). This sequence was found in an adult woman who had mild COVID-19 (a few samples of this study predate the infection). Cell type and time point are not known. The CDR3 loop reads CSVPPSGTEAFF. DNA of the CDR3: TGCAGCGTCCCACCCTCTGGGACTGAAGCTTTCTTT.